What follows are 26 T cell receptor beta chains derived from one specimen sequenced in a study of blood T cell repertoires in COVID-19. Clones were read by immunoSEQ multiplex PCR, and TCRdb kept only the in-frame ones, dropping some. The sample contains under 400,000 clones, 65% to 90% of which appear only once. The sample comprised PBMCs or T cells enriched from blood (not recorded which). The receptors originated from a woman aged 40 to 49 with acute COVID-19.

In its sample, this clone was seen a few times. This chain links TRBV29-1 with TRBJ2-3; 9 bases map to TRBD1. This CDR3 has 16 amino acids. The germline CDR1 and CDR2 sequences are SQVTM and ANQGSEA. Germline trimming cut 3 bases from V and 0 bases from J; bases unmatched to any gene: 7. CDR3 sequence: CSVDPGQGPSTDTQYF. The CDR3 bases are TGCAGCGTTGATCCGGGACAGGGTCCTAGCACAGATACGCAGTATTTT.

This rearrangement joins TRBV7-9 to TRBJ2-7, with TRBD2 matching over 11 bases. The CDR3 runs to 14 residues. Germline V gene sequence: CDR1 SEHNR, CDR2 FQNEAQ (reference sequence). V lost 3 bases and J lost 4; bases outside the gene matches: 2. CDR3 region: CASSFLAGGYEQYF. As DNA, the CDR3 is TGTGCCAGCAGCTTCTTAGCGGGAGGGTACGAGCAGTACTTC.

This chain connects TRBV10-3 to TRBJ1-1, with 9 bases fitting TRBD1. The trim removed 3 bases at V and 5 bases at J, leaving 10 bases unmatched. The CDR3 totals 16 residues. Germline CDR1 ENHRY, CDR2 SYGVKD. In nucleotides, the CDR3 is TGTGCCATCAGTGATCCGGACAGGGGAATTAGGACTGAAGCTTTCTTT. Protein: CAISDPDRGIRTEAFF.

The rearrangement links TRBV18 to TRBJ2-7; D is unresolved. The CDR3 spans 16 residues. Trimming pared 2 bases from V and 6 bases from J, leaving 20 bases between. Germline CDR1 is KGHSH and CDR2 is LQKENI. The CDR3 bases are TGTGCCAGCTCACCATTCCAAACGCAGGCTGCTCCCGAGCAGTACTTC. It specifies CASSPFQTQAAPEQYF.

CDR3 coding DNA: TGTGCCACCAGCAGAGATCGGCAGGCTGGAAACACCATATATTTT. Its protein product is CATSRDRQAGNTIYF. The chain combines TRBV15 with TRBJ1-3; D call uncertain. V was clipped by 0 bases and J by 2 bases, with 8 bases between them. The CDR3 spans 15 residues. The germline CDR1 and CDR2 sequences are LNHNV and YYDKDF (reference sequence).

The CDR3 bases are TGTGCCAGCAGCCAGGGACAGGTATCCAATGAGCAGTTCTTC. Its protein product is CASSQGQVSNEQFF. V and J are TRBV4-2 and TRBJ2-1; 8 bases match TRBD1. Looked up from germline, CDR1 is LGHNA and CDR2 is YNFKEQ. V dropped 3 bases and J dropped 6; count of bases not matched to a gene: 4. The CDR3 totals 14 residues.

The rearrangement links TRBV29-1 to TRBJ2-1, with D perhaps matching TRBD2 (5 bases). V was shortened by 5 bases and J by 0 bases, with 11 bases between the two germline ends. This CDR3 region has 14 residues. CDR1 SQVTM and CDR2 ANQGSEA come from the germline V gene. CDR3 residues: CSVSGWGSYNEQFF. CDR3 nucleotide sequence: TGCAGCGTTTCGGGGTGGGGCTCCTACAATGAGCAGTTCTTC.

The V call is TRBV4-1, the J call TRBJ1-6; perhaps TRBD1 as D (6 bases). CDR3 length: 16 residues. CDR1 and CDR2 from the germline V gene are MGHRA and YSYEKL. V was shortened by 0 bases and J by 8 bases, with 14 bases between the two germline ends. CDR3 loop: CASSQDSTGSYSPLHF. In DNA form, the CDR3 reads TGCGCCAGCAGCCAAGACTCGACAGGATCCTATTCACCCCTCCACTTT.

The V call is TRBV2, the J call TRBJ2-5, with D tentatively TRBD1 (6 bases). Deletions cut 2 bases from V and 5 bases from J, with 12 bases between. In germline, CDR1 is SNHLY, CDR2 FYNNEI. The CDR3 runs to 14 residues. The chain's CDR3 is CASSEHTGRETQYF. DNA for the CDR3: TGTGCCAGCAGTGAACACACAGGGCGCGAGACCCAGTACTTC.

This clone was seen more than once but under ten times. The gene calls are TRBV3-1 (or the pseudogene TRBV3-2) and TRBJ1-5; 9 nucleotides align to TRBD1. Germline trimming cut 1 base from V and 6 bases from J; bases unmatched to any gene: 1. CDR3 length equals 14 residues. Germline CDR1 LGHDT, CDR2 YNNKEL (reference sequence). CDR3: CASSQGTGVQPQHF. CDR3 sequence (DNA): TGTGCCAGCAGCCAAGGGACAGGGGTTCAGCCCCAGCATTTT.

V and J are TRBV7-8 and TRBJ1-1; TRBD1 matches 11 bases. The CDR3 covers 15 residues. Germline V CDR1 and CDR2: SGHVS, FQNEAQ. Trimming took 5 bases from V and 5 from J; bases not matched to a gene: 7. The CDR3 region is CASSQRDRGKTEAFF. The CDR3 region has the DNA TGTGCCAGCAGCCAACGGGACAGGGGGAAAACTGAAGCTTTCTTT.

This clone was observed a few times. The chain joins TRBV14 to TRBJ2-7; TRBD2 agrees at 7 bases. CDR1 and CDR2 (germline): SGHDN, FVKESK. V was pared by 4 bases and J by 3 bases, with 6 bases of the junction left unmatched. This CDR3 has 14 amino acids. The CDR3 reads CASSLLGGGYEQYF. The CDR3, as DNA: TGTGCCAGCAGCCTGCTTGGCGGGGGCTACGAGCAGTACTTC. Full variable domain (missing parts from reference TRBV14 and TRBJ2-7): EAGVTQFPSHSVIEKGQTVTLRCDPISGHDNLYWYRRVMGKEIKFLLHFVKESKQDESGMPNNRFLAERTGGTYSTLKVQPAELEDSGVYFCASSLLGGGYEQYFGPGTRLTVT.

The CDR3 coding sequence is TGTGCCAGCAGCCCCGCGGGGGGGGTTCGGGGTAATGAAAAACTGTTTTTT. Translated: CASSPAGGVRGNEKLFF. The rearrangement uses TRBV2 and TRBJ1-4; D is perhaps TRBD1 (5 bases). Germline CDR1 SNHLY, CDR2 FYNNEI. The V end was cut by 6 bases, the J end by 4 bases, with 21 bases between. The CDR3 runs to 17 residues.

This sequence joins TRBV18 and TRBJ1-2; D may be TRBD1 (5 bases). V was cut by 3 bases and J by 3 bases, with 14 bases left in between. Germline V CDR1 and CDR2: KGHSH, LQKENI. The length of the CDR3 is 15 residues. The CDR3 DNA sequence: TGTGCCAGCTCACCCGGGACGGGAGTAGACTATGGCTACACCTTC. Amino acid sequence: CASSPGTGVDYGYTF.

This chain uses TRBV28 with TRBJ1-5; tentative D call: TRBD1 (6 bases). This CDR3 has 15 residues. Trimming pared 7 bases from V and 4 bases from J, leaving 17 bases between. Germline V gene lookup returns CDR1 MDHEN and CDR2 SYDVKM. CDR3 residues: CASNRSFRGNQPQHF. The CDR3 bases are TGTGCCAGCAACCGATCATTTAGGGGGAATCAGCCCCAGCATTTT.

In this sample, this clone turned up once. This sequence joins TRBV15 and TRBJ1-1; D not resolved. CDR3 length: 14 residues. The germline V and J ends were trimmed by 3 bases and 6 bases, with 14 bases remaining between them. Looked up from germline, CDR1 is LNHNV and CDR2 is YYDKDF (reference sequence). Here the CDR3 DNA reads TGTGCCACCAGCAGTGATTACTTGAGCGCTGAAGCTTTCTTT. Its protein is CATSSDYLSAEAFF.

In this sample, this clone turned up once. The chain has TRBV7-2 and TRBJ2-7, with 9 nucleotides matching TRBD2. V lost 4 bases to trimming and J lost 4 bases; unmatched junction nucleotides: 11. The CDR3 is 16 amino acids. Germline CDR1 SGHTA, CDR2 FQGNSA. CDR3 region: CASSSGIAGVGYEQYF. The CDR3 region has the DNA TGTGCCAGCAGCTCCGGCATAGCGGGAGTGGGTTACGAGCAGTACTTC.

V usage is TRBV3-1 (or the pseudogene TRBV3-2) and J usage is TRBJ2-1; 7 nucleotides align to TRBD1. CDR3 length equals 14 residues. The V gene's germline CDR1 is LGHDT and CDR2 YNNKEL (reference sequence). After removal of 4 bases from V and 4 bases from J, the junction contained 4 bases not matched to a gene. The CDR3 DNA reads as TGTGCCAGCAGCCCGGGACAGCAATACAATGAGCAGTTCTTC. Translated, it gives CASSPGQQYNEQFF.

The CDR3 loop reads CASSLSPGPGGNQPQHF. For the CDR3, the DNA is TGTGCCAGCAGTTTATCGCCAGGACCCGGGGGCAATCAGCCCCAGCATTTT. The rearrangement joins TRBV27 to TRBJ1-5, with no clear D. Trimming stripped 0 bases from V and 2 bases from J, with 14 bases between. This CDR3 comprises 17 residues. CDR1 and CDR2 (germline): MNHEY, SMNVEV (reference sequence).

The chain employs TRBV25-1 and TRBJ2-3, with 8 bases matching TRBD2. V lost 1 base to trimming and J lost 5 bases; unmatched junction nucleotides: 11. The CDR3 runs 17 residues. Germline V lookup: CDR1 MGHDK, CDR2 SYGVNS. This chain's CDR3 is CASSEFTSGGWGDTQYF. The CDR3 DNA reads as TGTGCCAGCAGTGAATTCACTAGCGGAGGATGGGGAGATACGCAGTATTTT.

V usage is TRBV6-6 and J usage is TRBJ2-7; D is possibly TRBD2 (5 bases). Trimming pared 2 bases from V and 3 bases from J, leaving 8 bases between. CDR1 MNHNY and CDR2 SVGAGI come from the germline V gene (reference sequence). The CDR3 contains 13 residues. CDR3 in amino acids: CASSYNRDYEQYF. CDR3 in DNA: TGTGCCAGCAGTTACAACCGGGACTACGAGCAGTACTTC.

Only a few counts were recorded for this clone. This chain connects TRBV5-4 to TRBJ2-3; TRBD2 aligns across 8 bases. CDR3 length: 14 amino acids. Per the germline V gene, CDR1 is SGHNT and CDR2 is YYREEE (reference sequence). With 6 bases clipped from V and 5 bases from J, the junction kept 8 bases outside the gene matches. The CDR3 DNA follows: TGTGCCAGCAAGCTCGGGAGGGCGCAAGATACGCAGTATTTT. This codes for CASKLGRAQDTQYF.

This clone was counted only a few times. This rearrangement joins TRBV10-3 to TRBJ2-1; 8 positions match TRBD1. The germline gives CDR1 ENHRY, CDR2 SYGVKD. V was clipped by 7 bases and J by 5 bases; unmatched bases: 4. The CDR3 has 13 amino acids. The CDR3, as DNA: TGTGCCATCAAAACAGGGGGTGACAATGAGCAGTTCTTC. Amino acids: CAIKTGGDNEQFF.

The chain employs TRBV12-5 and TRBJ1-5; D is uncertain. Between the trimmed V and J ends, which lost 0 bases and 5 bases, there was a span of 17 bases. In germline, CDR1 is LGHNT, CDR2 FRNRAP. This CDR3 has 17 amino acids. CDR3 DNA sequence: TGTGCTAGTGGTTTGGTACCTCTTTCGACACCCGATCAGCCCCAGCATTTT. Its translation is CASGLVPLSTPDQPQHF.

The chain carries TRBV27 and TRBJ1-4, with TRBD1 matching over 7 bases. J gave up 5 bases and V 6 bases, and 3 bases lay outside the gene matches. CDR1 and CDR2 from the germline V gene are MNHEY and SMNVEV (reference sequence). The CDR3 loop spans 13 amino acids. The chain's CDR3 is CASSDRANEKLFF. The CDR3 DNA is TGTGCCAGCAGCGACAGGGCGAATGAAAAACTGTTTTTT.

The chain employs TRBV5-6 and TRBJ1-2; tentatively, D is TRBD1 (6 bases). CDR1 is SGHDT, CDR2 YYEEEE, per germline. V gave up 4 bases and J gave up 4 bases, with 20 bases separating them. This CDR3 spans 16 amino acids. The CDR3 DNA sequence: TGTGCCAGCAGCCTCAAACCGACAGGAATTCTCTATGGCTACACCTTC. Translation gives CASSLKPTGILYGYTF.